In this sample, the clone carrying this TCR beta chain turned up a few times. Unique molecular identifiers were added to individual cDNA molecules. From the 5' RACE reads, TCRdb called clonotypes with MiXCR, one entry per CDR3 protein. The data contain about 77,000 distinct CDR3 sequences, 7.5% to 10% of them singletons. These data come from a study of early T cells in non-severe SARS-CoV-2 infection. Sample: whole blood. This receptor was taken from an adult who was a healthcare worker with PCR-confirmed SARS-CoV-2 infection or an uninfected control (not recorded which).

The CDR3 region has the DNA TGTGCCAGCAGTTCCGGACAGGGTGTGGACGAGCAGTACTTC. Residues: CASSSGQGVDEQYF. This chain uses TRBV28 with TRBJ2-7; 8 bases are shared with TRBD1. Germline CDR1 and CDR2: MDHEN and SYDVKM. The CDR3 has 14 amino acids. J was trimmed by 5 bases and V by 4 bases; bases with no gene match: 7.